This T cell receptor beta chain was recovered during a study of cytomegalovirus exposure and HLA in healthy donors. In germline, CDR1 is SGHAT, CDR2 FQNNGV. V shed 0 bases and J shed 11 bases, with 14 bases lying between them. The CDR3 is 13 residues long. Findings and limits, study-wide: Rare sequences made up most TCRs, while some public TCRs were found in many donors. Reportedly, cytomegalovirus status was diagnosed with high sensitivity and specificity.

On this clone: Its specificity is not known.

Method: immunoSEQ multiplex PCR; TCRdb's copy keeps in-frame clones and lacks some. Found here are 85,000 to 120,000 clones, about 95% of them singletons; the top ten hold 0.7% to 0.9%. The TCR originated in a young woman in good health and CMV-seronegative. The specimen sequenced was PBMCs. V gene TRBV11-2 combines with J gene TRBJ2-7; perhaps TRBD1 as D (6 bases). The CDR3 DNA reads as TGTGCCAGCAGCTTAGATAGGGGGACATCAGAGTACTTC. Its protein product is CASSLDRGTSEYF.